The T cell receptor beta chain under discussion was sequenced for a study of tumor and adjacent non-tumor tissue in lung cancer. The overall study: There were about twelve adenocarcinoma, 2 squamous cell carcinoma and 1 small cell lung cancer cases. Aged about 30 to 76 years, patients included roughly ten men and 5 women with stage I to III disease.

TCRbeta libraries were built with three rounds of nested PCR, modified from ARM-PCR. TCRdb used MiXCR to reprocess the multiplex PCR reads, holding one entry per CDR3 protein. The repertoire includes about 110,000 distinct CDR3 sequences, roughly 80% of them detected once, and about 40% sits in the top ten. The template was RNA from unsorted bulk tissue. Newly diagnosed lung cancer patients had thoracic surgery in China, August–November 2014, without prior chemotherapy. The CDR3 is 19 amino acids. Germline CDR1 LGHNA, CDR2 YSLEER. The V gene end was trimmed by 3 bases and the J gene end by 6 bases; junction bases not matched to a gene: 18. This clonotype has just a few counts. Its specificity is unknown. Given a much more abundant clone one base away, this may be a read error. Study-level results: Patients with more diverse tumor TCRs had worse survival.

This chain uses TRBV4-3 with TRBJ2-4, with 9 bases fitting TRBD2. The specimen was lung tumor tissue. The sequence was collected from a woman aged 60-75 years with non-small cell lung cancer. CDR3 region: CASSHLGGESGRTRNIQYF. CDR3 DNA: TGCGCCAGCAGCCATCTCGGAGGGGAAAGCGGGAGGACCAGAAACATTCAGTACTTC.